One and the same sample provided the 25 T cell receptor beta chains below, sequenced in a study of cytomegalovirus exposure and HLA in healthy donors. PCR primers comprised 60 Vbeta and 13 Jbeta primers. Measured with immunoSEQ multiplex PCR; TCRdb has only the in-frame clones, and not every one. The sample holds about 95,000 clones, around 79% seen once. Sequencing was done on a sample of PBMCs. All receptors come from a middle-aged woman in good health and CMV-seronegative.

The table lists this clone with a few counts. This sequence joins TRBV6-5 and TRBJ2-7, with unresolved D. Trimming shortened V by 7 bases and J by 4 bases, and 11 bases separated the two germline ends. Per germline, CDR1 MNHEY and CDR2 SVGAGI. The CDR3 runs to 12 residues. The CDR3 sequence: CASTSSQYEQYF. The CDR3 region has the DNA TGTGCCAGCACCTCTAGTCAATACGAGCAGTACTTC.

The chain has TRBV4-1 and TRBJ1-1; 7 bases map to TRBD1. Germline trimming cut 0 bases from V and 6 bases from J; bases unmatched to any gene: 7. CDR3 length equals 15 residues. CDR1 and CDR2 from the germline V gene are MGHRA and YSYEKL. Here the CDR3 reads CASSQEEQGLPEAFF. CDR3 sequence (DNA): TGCGCCAGCAGCCAAGAGGAACAGGGGCTACCTGAAGCTTTCTTT.

This clone was observed a few times. The rearrangement joins TRBV6-5 to TRBJ1-2; 10 nucleotides align to TRBD1. The CDR3 is 15 amino acids. The V gene's germline CDR1 is MNHEY and CDR2 SVGAGI. Trimming removed 5 bases from V and 5 bases from J; junction bases left unmatched: 8. The CDR3 DNA follows: TGTGCCAGCAGTCTGCGGGACAGGGGACCGTATGGCTACACCTTC. Protein: CASSLRDRGPYGYTF.

J is TRBJ2-3 and V is TRBV5-6; D unclear. Trimming stripped 0 bases from V and 0 bases from J, with 17 bases between. Germline CDR1 and CDR2: SGHDT and YYEEEE. The CDR3 runs to 18 residues. The CDR3 region has the DNA TGTGCCAGCAGCTTGGTGTACAGCCAAAGTTCTAGCACAGATACGCAGTATTTT. Its protein is CASSLVYSQSSSTDTQYF.

The J gene is TRBJ1-6, the V gene TRBV5-1, with D perhaps TRBD1 (6 bases). V gave up 3 bases and J gave up 0 bases, with 10 bases separating them. The germline gives CDR1 SGHRS, CDR2 YFSETQ. The CDR3 has 16 residues. CDR3 DNA sequence: TGCGCCAGCAGCTCCGGGACACCCTCCTATAATTCACCCCTCCACTTT. The encoded protein is CASSSGTPSYNSPLHF.

The table lists this clone with a few counts. This rearrangement joins TRBV6-1 to TRBJ2-7; 9 nucleotides line up with TRBD2. Trimming cost V 10 bases and J 3 bases; bases outside gene matches: 13. This CDR3 has 15 residues. Germline CDR1 and CDR2: MNHNS and SASEGT. Here the CDR3 DNA reads TGTGCCATAGAACGTTTGCGGGGGGGCCGCTACGAGCAGTACTTC. This codes for CAIERLRGGRYEQYF.

V and J are TRBV4-1 and TRBJ2-7; D gene ambiguous. Trimming stripped 1 base from V and 0 bases from J, with 4 bases between. The CDR3 has 13 amino acids. Looked up from germline, CDR1 is MGHRA and CDR2 is YSYEKL. CDR3 amino acids: CASSQGNSYEQYF. CDR3 in DNA: TGCGCCAGCAGCCAAGGTAACTCCTACGAGCAGTACTTC.

The chain carries TRBV7-9 and TRBJ2-3; a weak D match, TRBD2 (5 bases). CDR3 size: 15 residues. Trimming removed 5 bases from V and 3 bases from J, with 15 bases in between. The germline V gene has CDR1 SEHNR and CDR2 FQNEAQ (reference sequence). The CDR3 region has the DNA TGTGCCAGCAGCCCGCCTTATCGGGGTACAGATACGCAGTATTTT. This encodes CASSPPYRGTDTQYF.

The chain recombines TRBV10-2 with TRBJ1-4, with 7 positions matching TRBD1. This CDR3 spans 12 amino acids. V trimming: 9 bases; J trimming: 4 bases; junction bases outside the gene matches: 2. Germline V gives CDR1 WSHSY, CDR2 SAAADI. The CDR3 sequence: CASGTVNEKLFF. The CDR3 DNA reads as TGCGCCAGTGGGACAGTTAATGAAAAACTGTTTTTT.

The chain carries TRBV30 and TRBJ1-5; 7 bases match TRBD1. Germline trimming cut 0 bases from V and 5 bases from J; bases unmatched to any gene: 4. Germline V gene lookup returns CDR1 GTSNPN and CDR2 SVGIG (reference sequence). The CDR3 covers 14 residues. DNA of the CDR3: TGTGCCTGGAGTGTACAAGGGGGCCATCAGCCCCAGCATTTT. It is translated as CAWSVQGGHQPQHF.

CDR3 region: CASSDIQKGVDTQYF. The CDR3 DNA reads TGTGCCAGCAGTGATATTCAGAAGGGGGTCGATACGCAGTATTTT. The chain joins TRBV6-6 to TRBJ2-3; tentative D call: TRBD1 (6 bases). Between the trimmed V and J ends, which lost 5 bases and 6 bases, there was a span of 18 bases. CDR1 MNHNY and CDR2 SVGAGI come from the germline V gene (reference sequence). This CDR3 spans 15 amino acids.

The V call is TRBV29-1, the J call TRBJ2-7; D call uncertain. Deletions cut 2 bases from V and 4 bases from J, with 6 bases between. The CDR3 length is 11 residues. Germline values: CDR1 SQVTM, CDR2 ANQGSEA. CDR3 amino acids: CSVEYGYEQYF. The CDR3 nucleotides read TGCAGCGTTGAATACGGGTACGAGCAGTACTTC.

This clone was seen a handful of times. CDR3 in DNA: TGTGCCAGCACCCTTAGTGGGACAGGGAGGAATGAGCAGTTCTTC. This translates into CASTLSGTGRNEQFF. This chain links TRBV7-9 with TRBJ2-1, with TRBD1 identical over 9 bases. V lost 7 bases to trimming and J lost 7 bases; unmatched junction nucleotides: 11. CDR3 length equals 15 residues. Germline CDR1 and CDR2: SEHNR and FQNEAQ (reference sequence).

This chain connects TRBV5-6 to TRBJ1-2; D possibly corresponds to TRBD1 (5 bases). Germline CDR1 is SGHDT and CDR2 is YYEEEE. V lost 1 base, J lost 4 bases, and 11 bases lay in between. The CDR3 sequence is 14 residues long. The CDR3 DNA sequence: TGTGCCAGCAGCTTGTGGCAGGGAGGCTATGGCTACACCTTC. Protein sequence: CASSLWQGGYGYTF.

This clone was seen a handful of times. The chain recombines TRBV2 with TRBJ1-6, with D maybe TRBD1 (6 bases). The germline CDR1 and CDR2 sequences are SNHLY and FYNNEI. This CDR3 comprises 15 residues. Trimming cost V 3 bases and J 7 bases, with 13 bases left between them. CDR3 nucleotides: TGTGCCAGCAGTGAGATAAGACAGGCGAATTCACCCCTCCACTTT. Protein product: CASSEIRQANSPLHF.

J is TRBJ2-7 and V is TRBV7-2; D possibly corresponds to TRBD2 (5 bases). Germline assignment: CDR1 SGHTA and CDR2 FQGNSA. With 5 bases removed from V and 9 bases from J, the gap between germline ends came to 20 bases. The CDR3 contains 14 residues. The CDR3 nucleotides read TGTGCCAGCAGCGCCACGGCCCGCGGGTCCGCGCAGTACTTC. Protein product: CASSATARGSAQYF.

CDR3 loop: CASSQETANTEAFF. CDR3 in DNA: TGTGCCAGCAGCCAAGAGACAGCGAACACTGAAGCTTTCTTT. The chain combines TRBV4-2 with TRBJ1-1, with a tentative D call TRBD1 (5 bases). The CDR3 runs to 14 residues. CDR1 and CDR2 (germline): LGHNA, YNFKEQ. V was pared by 0 bases and J by 1 base, with 6 bases between.

This clone was counted once. This chain joins TRBV25-1 and TRBJ2-3, with 8 bases aligning to TRBD1. The CDR3 sequence is 13 residues long. Germline-derived CDR1 and CDR2 are MGHDK and SYGVNS. The V gene end was trimmed by 4 bases and the J gene end by 4 bases; junction bases not matched to a gene: 1. CDR3 nucleotide sequence: TGTGCCAGCAGTGTCAGGGGGCCAGATACGCAGTATTTT. Its translation: CASSVRGPDTQYF.

The CDR3 nucleotides read TGTGCCAGCAGCCTCGGTAGGGAGGGCGAGCAGTACTTC. As protein: CASSLGREGEQYF. The chain links TRBV7-2 to TRBJ2-7, with TRBD2 matching 7 bases. The germline CDR1 and CDR2 sequences are SGHTA and FQGNSA. CDR3 size: 13 residues. V was pared by 5 bases and J by 6 bases, with 7 bases of the junction left unmatched.

This chain uses TRBV6-1 with TRBJ1-5; possible D gene TRBD1, 6 bases. Per the germline V gene, CDR1 is MNHNS and CDR2 is SASEGT. The CDR3 consists of 15 residues. Trimming took off 7 bases at V and 5 bases at J, with 18 bases between the two ends. CDR3 sequence: CASTTRGKGDQPQHF. CDR3 nucleotide sequence: TGTGCCAGCACCACGAGGGGGAAGGGGGATCAGCCCCAGCATTTT.

V and J are TRBV4-1 and TRBJ2-1, with 7 positions matching TRBD1. Germline CDR1 MGHRA, CDR2 YSYEKL. The CDR3 has 15 residues. V dropped 7 bases and J dropped 1; count of bases not matched to a gene: 7. Here the CDR3 reads CASTIQGVSYNEQFF. In nucleotides, the CDR3 is TGCGCCAGCACCATCCAGGGGGTTTCCTACAATGAGCAGTTCTTC.

This rearrangement joins TRBV6-1 to TRBJ2-1; 11 positions match TRBD2. After removal of 6 bases from V and 9 bases from J, the junction contained 10 bases not matched to a gene. This CDR3 region has 15 residues. CDR1 and CDR2 from the germline V gene are MNHNS and SASEGT. CDR3 protein: CASSQTSGRGGEQFF. The CDR3 DNA is TGTGCCAGCAGCCAAACTAGCGGGAGAGGGGGTGAGCAGTTCTTC.

This chain joins TRBV7-8 and TRBJ1-2, with a possible D match to TRBD1 (6 bases). V gave up 5 bases and J gave up 2 bases, with 9 bases separating them. CDR1 and CDR2 (germline): SGHVS, FQNEAQ. The CDR3 is 13 residues long. The CDR3 nucleotides read TGTGCCAGCAGCCCAGACAGGAACTATGGCTACACCTTC. Protein: CASSPDRNYGYTF.

The chain has TRBV7-9 and TRBJ1-1; TRBD1 aligns across 7 bases. Looked up from germline, CDR1 is SEHNR and CDR2 is FQNEAQ (reference sequence). Trimming at V came to 5 bases and at J to 0 bases, leaving 9 bases not matched to a gene. This CDR3 is built from 16 residues. CDR3 loop: CASSPGQGGLNTEAFF. In DNA, the CDR3 is TGTGCCAGCAGCCCTGGCCAGGGGGGTCTGAACACTGAAGCTTTCTTT.

The chain is built from TRBV5-1 and TRBJ2-3; D remains unclear. Trimming removed 3 bases at V and 3 bases at J, with 14 bases between. Per germline, CDR1 SGHRS and CDR2 YFSETQ. The CDR3 has 15 amino acids. The CDR3 reads CASSSSVVFTDTQYF. CDR3 nucleotide sequence: TGCGCCAGCAGCTCCAGCGTAGTTTTTACAGATACGCAGTATTTT. Based on the CDR3 plus reference TRBV5-1 and TRBJ2-3, the full variable domain is KAGVTQTPRYLIKTRGQQVTLSCSPISGHRSVSWYQQTPGQGLQFLFEYFSETQRNKGNFPGRFSGRQFSNSRSEMNVSTLELGDSALYLCASSSSVVFTDTQYFGPGTRLTVL.